This TCR beta chain was captured by sequencing in a study of blood T cell repertoires in COVID-19. Across the whole study: COVID-19 samples from acute and convalescent phases originated in the United States, Italy and Spain. The cDNA or gDNA used as material had been derived from T cells, B-cell-depleted T cells, or PBMCs.

Per the germline V gene, CDR1 is SQVTM and CDR2 is ANQGSEA. CDR3 length equals 14 residues. V was cut by 6 bases and J by 1 base, with 12 bases left in between. In the original analysis: Reference gene primers were amplified, and this amplification served to estimate nucleated cell counts. Profiled with immunoSEQ multiplex PCR; TCRdb holds only in-frame clones, not every one. The DNA was the basis for D and trimming; V, J and clone size are from that table. The sample shows 200,000 to 250,000 clones, about 79% of them seen only once. V usage is TRBV29-1 and J usage is TRBJ2-2, with a possible D match to TRBD2 (6 bases). Sequences were obtained from peripheral blood. This clonotype originated in a man aged 45-60 years with active or convalescent COVID-19. CDR3 protein: CSVGRRGNTGELFF. In DNA, the CDR3 is TGCAGCGTGGGCCGGAGGGGGAACACCGGGGAGCTGTTTTTT.